The subject of this entry is one TCR beta chain. Authors' processing steps: Reference gene primer amplification gave estimated nucleated cell counts. Some clones are missing from TCRdb's copy, which holds only in-frame ones; the method was immunoSEQ multiplex PCR. V, J and clone size reflect that table, while D and trimming were determined from the DNA. This table holds roughly 32,000 clones, 70% to 80% found once. This CDR3 has 14 residues. The J segment lost 16 bases and the V segment lost 1 base, leaving 13 bases of the junction unmatched. In germline, CDR1 is LGHDT, CDR2 YNNKEL (reference sequence). The source of the sample is a study of blood T cell repertoires in COVID-19.

The chain combines TRBV3-1 (or the pseudogene TRBV3-2) with TRBJ2-1, with 7 bases fitting TRBD2. The sample taken for sequencing was peripheral blood. The sequence came from a human donor in a cohort sampled during active COVID-19. The CDR3 protein is CASSQAVGYGGRFF. DNA of the CDR3: TGTGCCAGCAGCCAAGCGGTTGGCTACGGGGGGAGATTCTTC.